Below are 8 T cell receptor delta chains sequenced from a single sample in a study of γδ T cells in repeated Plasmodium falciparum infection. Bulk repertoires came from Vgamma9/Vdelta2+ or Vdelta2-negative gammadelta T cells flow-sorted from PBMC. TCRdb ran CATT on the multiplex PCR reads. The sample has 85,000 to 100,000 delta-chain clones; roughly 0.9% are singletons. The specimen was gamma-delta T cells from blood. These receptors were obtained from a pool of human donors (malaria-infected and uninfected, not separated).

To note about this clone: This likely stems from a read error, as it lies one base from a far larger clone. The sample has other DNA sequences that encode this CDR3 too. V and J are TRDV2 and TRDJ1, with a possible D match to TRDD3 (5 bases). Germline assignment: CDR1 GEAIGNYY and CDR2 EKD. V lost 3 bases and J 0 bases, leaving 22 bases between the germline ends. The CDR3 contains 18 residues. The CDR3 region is CACDLLGGPLEYTDKLIF. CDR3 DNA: TGTGCCTGTGACTTACTCGGGGGTCCTTTGGAGTACACCGATAAACTCATCTTT.

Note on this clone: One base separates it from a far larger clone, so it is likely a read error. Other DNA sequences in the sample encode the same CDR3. The CDR3 is CALGELGPTELLGDWCDKLIF. CDR3 nucleotides: TGTGCTCTTGGGGAACTCGGTCCCACAGAGCTACTGGGGGATTGGTGCGATAAACTCATCTTT. The genes are TRDV1 and TRDJ1; TRDD3 matches 10 bases. Because TCRdb records no J gene, it was assigned here through a match of the DNA to germline. The CDR3 covers 21 residues. V trimming: 0 bases; J trimming: 4 bases; junction bases outside the gene matches: 20. Germline V gene data show CDR1 as TSWWSYY and CDR2 as QGS.

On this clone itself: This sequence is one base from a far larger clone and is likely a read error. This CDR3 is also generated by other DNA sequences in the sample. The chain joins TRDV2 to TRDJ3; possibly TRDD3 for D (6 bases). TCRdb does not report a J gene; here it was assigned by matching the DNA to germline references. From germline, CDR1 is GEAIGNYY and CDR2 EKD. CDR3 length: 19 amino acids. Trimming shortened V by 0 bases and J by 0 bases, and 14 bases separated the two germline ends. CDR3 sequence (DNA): TGTGCCTGTGACACCGTGCTGGGGAAACACTCCTGGGACACCCGACAGATGTTTTTC. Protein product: CACDTVLGKHSWDTRQMFF.

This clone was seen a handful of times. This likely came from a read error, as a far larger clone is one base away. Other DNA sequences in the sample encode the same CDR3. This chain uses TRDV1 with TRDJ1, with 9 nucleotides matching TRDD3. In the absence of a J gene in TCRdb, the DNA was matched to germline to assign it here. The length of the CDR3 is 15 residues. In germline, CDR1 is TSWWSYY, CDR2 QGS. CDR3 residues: CALGEPSGGSYKLIF. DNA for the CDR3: TGCGCTCTTGGGGAACCTTCTGGGGGATCATACAAACTCATCTTT.

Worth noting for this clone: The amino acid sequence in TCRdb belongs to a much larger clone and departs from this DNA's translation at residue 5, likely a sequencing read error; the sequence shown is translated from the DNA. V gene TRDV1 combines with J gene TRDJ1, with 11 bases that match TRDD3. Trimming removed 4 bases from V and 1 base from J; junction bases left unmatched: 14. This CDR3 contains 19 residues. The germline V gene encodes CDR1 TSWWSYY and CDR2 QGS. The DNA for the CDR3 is TGTGCTCTTGGGGGACTCCGTCCTACATGGGGGATACGCACCGATAAACTCATCTTT. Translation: CALGGLRPTWGIRTDKLIF.

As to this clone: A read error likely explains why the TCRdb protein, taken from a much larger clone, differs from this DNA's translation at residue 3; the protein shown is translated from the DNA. The CDR3 DNA reads TGTGCCTGTCTTGGGGAGAACACCGATAAACTCATCTTT. This translates into CACLGENTDKLIF. This chain connects TRDV2 to TRDJ1; D might be TRDD3 (5 bases). The J gene is not listed in TCRdb, so it was assigned here from a DNA match to germline. This CDR3 spans 13 amino acids. Trimming removed 6 bases at V and 0 bases at J, with 10 bases between. Germline V lookup: CDR1 GEAIGNYY, CDR2 EKD.

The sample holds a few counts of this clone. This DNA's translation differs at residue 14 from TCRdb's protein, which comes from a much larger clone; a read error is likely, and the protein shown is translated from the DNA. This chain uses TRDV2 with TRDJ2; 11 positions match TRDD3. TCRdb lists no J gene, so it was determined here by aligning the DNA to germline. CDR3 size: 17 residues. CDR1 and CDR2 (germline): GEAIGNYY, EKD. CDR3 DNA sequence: TGTGCCTGTGACACCCTTTGGGGGATACGGGAGACAGCAAAACTCTTCTTT. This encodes CACDTLWGIRETAKLFF.

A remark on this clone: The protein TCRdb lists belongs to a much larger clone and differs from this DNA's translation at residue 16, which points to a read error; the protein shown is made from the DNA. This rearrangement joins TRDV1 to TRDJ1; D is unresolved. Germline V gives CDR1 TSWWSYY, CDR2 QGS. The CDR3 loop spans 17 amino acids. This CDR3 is CALGEPEYVRVPDKLTF. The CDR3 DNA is TGTGCTCTTGGGGAGCCGGAGTACGTGAGGGTCCCCGATAAACTCACCTTT.